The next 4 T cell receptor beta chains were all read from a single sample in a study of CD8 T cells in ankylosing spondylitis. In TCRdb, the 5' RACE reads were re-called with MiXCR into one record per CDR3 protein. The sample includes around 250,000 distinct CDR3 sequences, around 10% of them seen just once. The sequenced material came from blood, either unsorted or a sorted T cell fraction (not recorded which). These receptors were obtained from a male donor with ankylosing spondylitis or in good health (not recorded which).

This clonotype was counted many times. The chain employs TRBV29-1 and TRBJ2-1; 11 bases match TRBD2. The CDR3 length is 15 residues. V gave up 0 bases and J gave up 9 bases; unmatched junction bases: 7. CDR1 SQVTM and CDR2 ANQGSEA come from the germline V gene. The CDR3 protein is CSVEDDTSGGREQFF. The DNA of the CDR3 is TGCAGCGTTGAAGACGACACTAGCGGGGGACGTGAGCAGTTCTTC.

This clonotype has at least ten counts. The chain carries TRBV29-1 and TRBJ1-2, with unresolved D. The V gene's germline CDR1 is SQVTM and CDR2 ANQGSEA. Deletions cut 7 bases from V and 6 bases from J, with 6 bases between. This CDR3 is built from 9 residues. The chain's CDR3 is CSADDGYTF. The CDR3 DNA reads TGCAGCGCCGACGATGGCTACACCTTC.

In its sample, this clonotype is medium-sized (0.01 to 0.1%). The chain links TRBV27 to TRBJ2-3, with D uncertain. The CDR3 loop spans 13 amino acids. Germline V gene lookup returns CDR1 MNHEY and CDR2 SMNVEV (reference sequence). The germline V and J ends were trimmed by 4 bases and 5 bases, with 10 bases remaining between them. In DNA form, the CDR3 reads TGTGCCAGCAGTTCCCCTTGGGGAGATACGCAGTATTTT. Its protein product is CASSSPWGDTQYF.

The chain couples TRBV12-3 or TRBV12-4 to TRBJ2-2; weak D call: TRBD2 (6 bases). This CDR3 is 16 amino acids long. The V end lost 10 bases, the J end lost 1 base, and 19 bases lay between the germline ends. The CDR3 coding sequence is TGTGCCACCACCCCGGCGGGACGGAGGAACACCGGGGAGCTGTTTTTT. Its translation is CATTPAGRRNTGELFF.